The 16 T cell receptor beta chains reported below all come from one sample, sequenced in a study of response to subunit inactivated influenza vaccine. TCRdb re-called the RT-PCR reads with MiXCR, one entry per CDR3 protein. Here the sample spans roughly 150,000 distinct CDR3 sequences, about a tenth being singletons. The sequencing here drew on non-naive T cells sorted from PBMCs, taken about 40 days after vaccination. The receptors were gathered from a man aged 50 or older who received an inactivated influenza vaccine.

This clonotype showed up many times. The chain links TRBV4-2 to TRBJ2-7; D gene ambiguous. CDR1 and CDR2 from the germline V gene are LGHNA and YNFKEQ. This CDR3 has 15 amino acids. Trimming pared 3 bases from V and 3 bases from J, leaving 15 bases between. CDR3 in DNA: TGTGCCAGCAGCCAGGAGACCACCCGGGTCTACGAGCAGTACTTC. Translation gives CASSQETTRVYEQYF.

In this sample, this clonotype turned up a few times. CDR3 nucleotide sequence: TGCGCCAGCAGCCAGGGTACTTCAAGCTCCTACGAGCAGTACTTC. Translated: CASSQGTSSSYEQYF. V gene TRBV4-3 combines with J gene TRBJ2-7; D gene uncertain. Deletions cut 3 bases from V and 0 bases from J, with 12 bases between. Germline-derived CDR1 and CDR2 are LGHNA and YSLEER. This CDR3 comprises 15 residues.

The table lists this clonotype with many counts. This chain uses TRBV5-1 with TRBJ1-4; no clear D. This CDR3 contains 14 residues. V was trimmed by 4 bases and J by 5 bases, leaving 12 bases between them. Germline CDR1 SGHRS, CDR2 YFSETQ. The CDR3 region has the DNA TGCGCCAGCAGCCCCGGAGGCCGGAATGAAAAACTGTTTTTT. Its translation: CASSPGGRNEKLFF.

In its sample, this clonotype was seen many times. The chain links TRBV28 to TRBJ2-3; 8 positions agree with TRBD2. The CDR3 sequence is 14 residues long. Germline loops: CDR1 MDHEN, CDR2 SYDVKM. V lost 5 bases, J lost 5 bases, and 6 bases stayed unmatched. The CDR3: CASSTAGVGDTQYF. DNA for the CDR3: TGTGCCAGCAGTACAGCGGGGGTGGGAGATACGCAGTATTTT.

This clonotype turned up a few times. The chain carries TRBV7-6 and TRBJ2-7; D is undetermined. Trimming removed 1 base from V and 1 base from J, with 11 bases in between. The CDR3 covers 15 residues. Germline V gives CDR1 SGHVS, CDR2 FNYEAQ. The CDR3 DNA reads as TGTGCCAGCAGCTTAGAGCCAGGTGGGTCCTACGAGCAGTACTTC. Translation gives CASSLEPGGSYEQYF.

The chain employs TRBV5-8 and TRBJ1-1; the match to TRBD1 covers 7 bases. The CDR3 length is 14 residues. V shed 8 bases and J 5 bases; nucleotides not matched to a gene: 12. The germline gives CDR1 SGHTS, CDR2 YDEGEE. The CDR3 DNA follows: TGTGCCAGTAAGAGGGAGGGGGCTCGGACTGAAGCTTTCTTT. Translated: CASKREGARTEAFF.

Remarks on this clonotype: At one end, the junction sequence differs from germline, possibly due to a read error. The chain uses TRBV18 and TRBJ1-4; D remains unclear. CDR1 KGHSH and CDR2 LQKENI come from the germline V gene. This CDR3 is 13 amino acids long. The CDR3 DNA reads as TGTGCCAGCTCACCGGGAGGAGGGAGAGGAGGGCTTTTT. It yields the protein CASSPGGGRGGLF.

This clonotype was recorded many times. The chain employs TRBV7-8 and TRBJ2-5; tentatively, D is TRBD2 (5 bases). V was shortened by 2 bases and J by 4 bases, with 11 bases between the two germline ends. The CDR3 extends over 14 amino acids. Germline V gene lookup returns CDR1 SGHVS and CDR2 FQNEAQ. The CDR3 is CASSLFSVLETQYF. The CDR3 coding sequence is TGTGCCAGCAGCTTATTTAGCGTTCTAGAGACCCAGTACTTC.

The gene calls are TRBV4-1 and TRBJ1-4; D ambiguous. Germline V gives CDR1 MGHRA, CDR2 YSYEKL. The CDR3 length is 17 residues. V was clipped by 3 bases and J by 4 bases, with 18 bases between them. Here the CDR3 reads CASSHVLRRTRNEKLFF. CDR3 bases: TGCGCCAGCAGCCACGTCCTCCGAAGGACGCGTAATGAAAAACTGTTTTTT.

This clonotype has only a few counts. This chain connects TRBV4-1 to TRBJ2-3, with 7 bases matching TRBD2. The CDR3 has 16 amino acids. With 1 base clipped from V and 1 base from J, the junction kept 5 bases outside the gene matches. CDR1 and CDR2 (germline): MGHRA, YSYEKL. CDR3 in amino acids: CASSQGVGGGTDTQYF. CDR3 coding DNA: TGCGCCAGCAGCCAAGGGGTGGGAGGGGGCACAGATACGCAGTATTTT.

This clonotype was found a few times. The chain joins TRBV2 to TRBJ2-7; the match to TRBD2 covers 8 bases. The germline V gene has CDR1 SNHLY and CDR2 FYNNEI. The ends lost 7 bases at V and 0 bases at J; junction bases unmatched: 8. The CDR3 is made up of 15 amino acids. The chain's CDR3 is CASNLGLAGSYEQYF. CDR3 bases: TGTGCCAGCAATCTCGGACTAGCTGGCTCCTACGAGCAGTACTTC.

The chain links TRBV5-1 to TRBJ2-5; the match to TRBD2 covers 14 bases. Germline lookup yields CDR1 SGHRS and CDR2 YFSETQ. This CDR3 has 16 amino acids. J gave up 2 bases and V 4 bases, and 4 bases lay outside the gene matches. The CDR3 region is CASSLGTSGGQETQYF. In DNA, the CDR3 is TGCGCCAGCAGCCTCGGGACTAGCGGGGGACAAGAGACCCAGTACTTC.

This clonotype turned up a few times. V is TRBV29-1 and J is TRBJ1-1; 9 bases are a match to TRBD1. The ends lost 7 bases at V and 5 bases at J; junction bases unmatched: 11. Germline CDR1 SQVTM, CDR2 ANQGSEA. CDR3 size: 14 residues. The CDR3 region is CSARFGQGWTEAFF. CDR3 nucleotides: TGCAGCGCCCGCTTTGGACAGGGGTGGACTGAAGCTTTCTTT.

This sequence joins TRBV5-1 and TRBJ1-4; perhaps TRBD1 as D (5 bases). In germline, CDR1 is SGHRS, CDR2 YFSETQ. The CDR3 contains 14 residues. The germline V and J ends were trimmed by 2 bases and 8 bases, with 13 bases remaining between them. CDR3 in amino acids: CASSLGRAREKLFF. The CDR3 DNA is TGCGCCAGCAGCTTAGGCAGGGCGCGGGAAAAACTGTTTTTT.

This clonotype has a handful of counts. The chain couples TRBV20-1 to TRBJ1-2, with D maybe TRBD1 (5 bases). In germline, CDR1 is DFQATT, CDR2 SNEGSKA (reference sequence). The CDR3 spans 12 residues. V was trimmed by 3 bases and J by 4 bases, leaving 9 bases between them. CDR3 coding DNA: TGCAGTGCTAGTCAGGGAATCTATGGCTACACCTTC. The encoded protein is CSASQGIYGYTF.

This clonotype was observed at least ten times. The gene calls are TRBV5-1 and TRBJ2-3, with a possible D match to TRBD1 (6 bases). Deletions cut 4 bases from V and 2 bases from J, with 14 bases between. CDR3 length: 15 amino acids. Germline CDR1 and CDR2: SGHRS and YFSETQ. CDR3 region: CASSVGQTNTDTQYF. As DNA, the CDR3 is TGCGCCAGCAGCGTTGGACAGACGAACACAGATACGCAGTATTTT.